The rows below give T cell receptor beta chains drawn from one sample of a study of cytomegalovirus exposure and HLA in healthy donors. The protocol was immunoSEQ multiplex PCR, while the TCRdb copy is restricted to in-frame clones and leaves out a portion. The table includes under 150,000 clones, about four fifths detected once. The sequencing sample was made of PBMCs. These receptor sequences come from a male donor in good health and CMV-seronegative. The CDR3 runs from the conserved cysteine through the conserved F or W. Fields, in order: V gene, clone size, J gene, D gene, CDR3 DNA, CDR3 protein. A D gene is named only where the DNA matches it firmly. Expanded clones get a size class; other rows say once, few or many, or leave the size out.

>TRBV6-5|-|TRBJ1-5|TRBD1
TGTGCCAGCAGCCCCGGGACAGGTAGCAATCAGCCCCAGCATTTT
CASSPGTGSNQPQHF
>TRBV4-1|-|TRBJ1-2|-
TGCGCCAGCAGCCAGGGCGGAGGGTATGGCTACACCTTC
CASSQGGGYGYTF
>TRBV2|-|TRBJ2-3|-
TGTGCCAGCAGTAAAGGACTAATCACAGATACGCAGTATTTT
CASSKGLITDTQYF
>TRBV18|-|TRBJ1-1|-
TGTGCCAGCTCACCACGAGGGAACACTGAAGCTTTCTTT
CASSPRGNTEAFF
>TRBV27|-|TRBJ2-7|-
TGTGCCAGCAGTTTAACTAGTACCTACGAGCAGTACTTC
CASSLTSTYEQYF
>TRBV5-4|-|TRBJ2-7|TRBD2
TGTGCCAGCACCCGGACGGGTATAGCGGGAGCCGAGCAGTACTTC
CASTRTGIAGAEQYF
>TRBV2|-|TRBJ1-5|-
TGTGCCAGCAGTGAGTGGCAGGAGGAGCCCCAGCATTTT
CASSEWQEEPQHF
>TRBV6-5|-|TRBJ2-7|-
TGTGCCAGCAGTAACCGACGGAGCTACGAGCAGTACTTC
CASSNRRSYEQYF
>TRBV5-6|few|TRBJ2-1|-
TGTGCCAGCAGCTTGACGTGGGGACTTGAGCAGTTCTTC
CASSLTWGLEQFF
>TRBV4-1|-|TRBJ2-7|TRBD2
TGCGCCAGCAGCCTCTCCACTAGCGGGTACGAGCAGTACTTC
CASSLSTSGYEQYF
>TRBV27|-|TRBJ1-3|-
TGTGCCAGCAGACTGGGGGGGAGCGGAAACACCATATATTTT
CASRLGGSGNTIYF
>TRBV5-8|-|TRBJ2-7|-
TGTGCCAGCAGCTTCGGAGGGCTCGAGCAGTACTTC
CASSFGGLEQYF
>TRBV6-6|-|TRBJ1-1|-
TGTGCCAGCGGGCGCACTGAAGCTTTCTTT
CASGRTEAFF
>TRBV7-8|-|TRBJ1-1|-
TGTGCCAGCAGTCTTAACACTGAAGCTTTCTTT
CASSLNTEAFF
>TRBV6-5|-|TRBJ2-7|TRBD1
TGTGCCAGCAGTTACTCCGGACAGGGGGCCTACGAGCAGTACTTC
CASSYSGQGAYEQYF
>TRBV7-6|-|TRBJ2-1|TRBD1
TGTGCCAGCAGCCCCGGACAGGGGATCGACAATGAGCAGTTCTTC
CASSPGQGIDNEQFF
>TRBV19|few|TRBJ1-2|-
TGTGCCAGTAGACCGGGTTACGGCTCCTATGGCTACACCTTC
CASRPGYGSYGYTF
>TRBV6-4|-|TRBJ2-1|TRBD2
TGTGCCAGCAGTCGGGAGACTAGCGGGAGTGGTGAGCAGTTCTTC
CASSRETSGSGEQFF
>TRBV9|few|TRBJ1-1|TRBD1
TGTGCCAGCAGCGATGTAGGTGAGGGGGCAACAGAAGCTTTCTTT
CASSDVGEGATEAFF
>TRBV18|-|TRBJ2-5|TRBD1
TGTGCCAGCTCACCCCGACAGGGGACACAAGAGACCCAGTACTTC
CASSPRQGTQETQYF
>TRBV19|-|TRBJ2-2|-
TGTGCCAGTAGTATTGCAGGGGAGGGTACCGGGGAGCTGTTTTTT
CASSIAGEGTGELFF
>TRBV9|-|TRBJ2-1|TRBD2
TGTGCCAGCAGCGGAAGCGGGAGGGCCTACAATGAGCAGTTCTTC
CASSGSGRAYNEQFF
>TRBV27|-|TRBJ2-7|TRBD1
TGTGCCAGCAGTGCCGGGACAGGGGGCTACGAGCAGTACTTC
CASSAGTGGYEQYF
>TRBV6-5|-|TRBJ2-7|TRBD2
TGTGCCAGCACCTCTGGGGGGGAGAATGGCTACGAGCAGTACTTC
CASTSGGENGYEQYF
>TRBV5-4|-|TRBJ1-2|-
TGTGCCAGCAGCTTGGGTGGGGGGGCTTGGTATGGCTACACCTTC
CASSLGGGAWYGYTF
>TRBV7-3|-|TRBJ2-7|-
TGTGCCAGCAGCTTGCCTTCCGACAGTTACGAGCAGTACTTC
CASSLPSDSYEQYF
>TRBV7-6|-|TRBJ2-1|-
TGTGCCAGCAGCCATTCGACAGGAAACAATGAGCAGTTCTTC
CASSHSTGNNEQFF
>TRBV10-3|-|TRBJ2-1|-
TGTGCCACCCGGGTGGGAGTAGGAGAGCAGTTCTTC
CATRVGVGEQFF
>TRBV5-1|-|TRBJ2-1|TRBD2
TGCGCCAGCAGCCACGGACTAGCGGGAGGGTCCTACAATGAGCAGTTCTTC
CASSHGLAGGSYNEQFF
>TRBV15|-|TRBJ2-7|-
TGTGCCACCAGCAGAGCCCCGTACTACGAGCAGTACTTC
CATSRAPYYEQYF
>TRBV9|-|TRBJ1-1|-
TGTGCCAGCAGCCCCGCAGGGTCTATGAACACTGAAGCTTTCTTT
CASSPAGSMNTEAFF
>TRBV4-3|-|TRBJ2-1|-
TGCGCCAGCAGCCACGGACTTTACAATGAGCAGTTCTTC
CASSHGLYNEQFF
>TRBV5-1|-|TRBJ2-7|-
TGCGCCAGCAGTCAAGGACAGTTCTACGAGCAGTACTTC
CASSQGQFYEQYF
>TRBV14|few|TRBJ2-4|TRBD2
TGTGCCAGCAGCCAGCTTAGTGGGACTATTAACATTCAGTACTTC
CASSQLSGTINIQYF
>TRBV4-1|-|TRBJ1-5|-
TGCGCCAGCAGCCTCGGAGCTGGGACTGGCCTCTGGCCCCAGCATTTT
CASSLGAGTGLWPQHF
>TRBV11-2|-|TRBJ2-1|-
TGTGCCAGCAGCTTCGGCGGTGAGCAGTTCTTC
CASSFGGEQFF
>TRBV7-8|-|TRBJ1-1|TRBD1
TGTGCCAGCAGCTTAGCTAACAGGGGGAACACTGAAGCTTTCTTT
CASSLANRGNTEAFF
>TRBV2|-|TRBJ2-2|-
TGTGCCAGCTCCACGGACACTCTTGGCGCCGGGGAGCTGTTTTTT
CASSTDTLGAGELFF
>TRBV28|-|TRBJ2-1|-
TGTGCCAGCAGTTTAATTTCCAGCGGTTCCTACAATGAGCAGTTCTTC
CASSLISSGSYNEQFF